This T cell receptor beta chain was profiled in a study of blood T cell repertoires in COVID-19. About the study: The study drew acute and convalescent COVID-19 samples from the United States, Italy and Spain. The cDNA or gDNA used as material had been derived from T cells, B-cell-depleted T cells, or PBMCs.

Trimming cost V 3 bases and J 3 bases; bases outside gene matches: 7. Germline V lookup: CDR1 SGHRS, CDR2 YFSETQ. CDR3 length: 16 amino acids. As handled by the study authors: Amplifying reference gene primers gave estimates of nucleated cell counts. Method: immunoSEQ multiplex PCR; TCRdb's copy keeps in-frame clones and lacks some. The DNA was the basis for D and trimming; V, J and clone size are from that table. The table lists over 140,000 clones, approximately 84% of them singletons. The TCR sequence derives from a woman aged 55-70 years with acute or convalescent COVID-19. The chain recombines TRBV5-1 with TRBJ1-3; 9 bases match TRBD1. Sample: peripheral blood. In DNA form, the CDR3 reads TGCGCCAGCAGCTGGTCCGACAGGGGGATTGGAAACACCATATATTTT. Protein product: CASSWSDRGIGNTIYF.